This TCR beta chain emerged from a study of T cells in localized non-small cell lung cancer (dated by TCRdb to 2020 to 2021). About the full investigation: Comparing tumors with uninvolved tumor-adjacent lungs, the study looked at the T cell repertoires of about 240 patients with early-stage NSCLC. The cohort comprised 236 treatment-naïve NSCLC patients with resected, localized lung tumors. The mean age of the NSCLC patients was roughly 70 years, with about 130 men and about a hundred women.

At diagnosis, peripheral blood, uninvolved tumor-adjacent lung and tumor were collected and were preserved as a mix of fresh-frozen and FFPE material. For TCR repertoire profiling, the blood samples were analyzed as peripheral blood mononuclear cells. CDR1 and CDR2 were assigned from the germline V gene as KGHSH and LQKENI. For this chain, trimming is 8 bases at the V end and 4 bases at the J end, and the number of junction bases without a gene match is 3. The CDR3 measures 14 amino acids from cysteine to phenylalanine. Only the CDR3 part of the read is kept: 42 bases, read in frame from the first base. General conclusions and limits of the study: Multi-region tumor sequencing was not performed, so intratumor heterogeneity could not be excluded. Uninvolved tumor-adjacent lung showed the highest T cell clonality, higher than tumor, which suggests more focused antigenic responses in the uninvolved tumor-adjacent lung. Since the design was exploratory, TCR variables were selected using unadjusted p-values with no false-discovery rate correction. Of the top 100 tumor clones, a median of roughly 56 were detected in paired uninvolved adjacent lung; around 27 were also among that lung's top 100. Higher blood T cell density associated with longer overall survival, while higher adjacent-lung clonality associated with shorter survival.

This clone has more than one count but fewer than ten. Its antigen remains undetermined. No per-base quality is available; no much larger clone lies one base away. The immunoSEQ Assay was used to sequence TCR beta CDR3 regions from DNA. In the source study's methods: T cell density was computed as TCR beta template counts normalized to usable DNA estimated by amplifying housekeeping genes. The preseqR package was used to estimate richness by extrapolating to 400,000 templates for PBMC samples and to 120,000 templates for tissue samples. Clonality was calculated as one minus Pielou's evenness. Differential abundance testing on productive amino-acid clonotypes, with a minimum total count of 5 and an alpha of 0.1, was used to identify tissue-enriched TCRs. Repertoire overlap between compartments was quantified with the Jaccard Index and Morisita Overlap Index. TCR beta CDR3s were clustered by GLIPH together with public tetramer-defined viral CDR3s, and at least three viral sequences plus V-gene enrichment were required for viral motifs. TCRdb holds this immuneACCESS table with in-frame rearrangements only. Some clones are missing; in checked studies, unresolved V genes explain under half, and the rest has no known cause. V, J and clone size reflect that table, while D and trimming were determined from the DNA. The sample has 50,000 to 60,000 clones on record, around 80% of them singletons. The biggest ten clones account for about 4% of the sample.

The sample consisted of PBMCs, taken before any cancer treatment. The V and J genes are TRBV18 and TRBJ2-1; the junction holds 12 bases that match TRBD2. This receptor was identified in a woman aged 35-70 years with stage II lung adenocarcinoma. The base sequence is TGTGCCAGCGCCGGGACTAGCGGGTACAATGAGCAGTTCTTC. It specifies CASAGTSGYNEQFF.